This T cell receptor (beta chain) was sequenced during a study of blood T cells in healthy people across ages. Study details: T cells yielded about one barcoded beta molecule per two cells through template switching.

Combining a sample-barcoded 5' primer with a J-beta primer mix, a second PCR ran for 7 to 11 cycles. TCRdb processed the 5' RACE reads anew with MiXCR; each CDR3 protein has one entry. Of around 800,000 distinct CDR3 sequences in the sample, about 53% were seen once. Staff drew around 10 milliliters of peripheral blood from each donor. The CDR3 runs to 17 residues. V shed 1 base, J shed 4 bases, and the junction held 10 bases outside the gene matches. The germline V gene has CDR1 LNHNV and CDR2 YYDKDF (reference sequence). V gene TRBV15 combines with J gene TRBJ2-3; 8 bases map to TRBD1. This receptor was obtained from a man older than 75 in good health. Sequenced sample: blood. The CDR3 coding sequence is TGTGCCACCAGCAGAGGAGTCAGCGCAGGGGGCCCAGATACGCAGTATTTT. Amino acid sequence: CATSRGVSAGGPDTQYF.